Below are 6 T cell receptor beta chains sequenced from a single sample in a study of T cells in Graves' hyperthyroidism and ophthalmopathy. It was RNA transcripts that yielded the amplified TCR beta CDR3 regions. HTBI primers were employed in a first-round RT-PCR of the TCR CDR3. TCRdb reprocessed the multiplex PCR reads via MiXCR and lists one record per CDR3 protein. The repertoire consists of a few hundred thousand distinct CDR3 sequences, with roughly an eighth occurring once and the leading ten covering roughly 33%. The sequenced sample was blood. The receptors were sampled from a middle-aged woman with Graves' ophthalmopathy.

The J gene is TRBJ2-7, the V gene TRBV19, with D unclear. Trimming removed 5 bases at V and 0 bases at J, with 8 bases between. CDR1 and CDR2 (germline): LNHDA, SQIVND (reference sequence). This CDR3 is 13 amino acids long. CDR3: CASSERSSYEQYF. The CDR3 DNA reads as TGTGCCAGTAGTGAGAGGTCCTCCTACGAGCAGTACTTC.

This clonotype was recorded at least ten times. V gene TRBV18 combines with J gene TRBJ2-1; TRBD2 is a possible D gene (5 bases). The length of the CDR3 is 14 residues. Germline-derived CDR1 and CDR2 are KGHSH and LQKENI. V lost 2 bases and J 8 bases, leaving 13 bases between the germline ends. The CDR3 reads CASSPIPSIDEQFF. For the CDR3, the DNA is TGTGCCAGCTCACCAATCCCTAGCATCGATGAGCAGTTCTTC.

This clonotype was picked up many times. The chain employs TRBV19 and TRBJ2-1; D gene unclear. This CDR3 is 15 amino acids long. The ends were cut back, 6 bases at V and 0 bases at J, with 12 bases in the middle. CDR1 is LNHDA and CDR2 is SQIVND in the germline V gene (reference sequence). The CDR3 DNA follows: TGTGCCAGTAGCGAGGTACCGAGCTCCTACAATGAGCAGTTCTTC. Protein sequence: CASSEVPSSYNEQFF. The full variable domain, its missing parts supplied by reference TRBV19 and TRBJ2-1, is DGGITQSPKYLFRKEGQNVTLSCEQNLNHDAMYWYRQDPGQGLRLIYYSQIVNDFQKGDIAEGYSVSREKKESFPLTVTSAQKNPTAFYLCASSEVPSSYNEQFFGPGTRLTVL.

This clonotype was counted a few times. The chain combines TRBV20-1 with TRBJ1-4; D uncertain. This CDR3 contains 12 residues. Per germline, CDR1 DFQATT and CDR2 SNEGSKA (reference sequence). V lost 6 bases to trimming and J lost 6 bases, with 11 bases between them. The CDR3 region is CSASFGYEKLFF. As DNA, the CDR3 is TGCAGTGCCTCCTTCGGCTATGAAAAACTGTTTTTT.

This clonotype was recorded a few times. The chain carries TRBV18 and TRBJ1-1; maybe TRBD1 (6 bases). The CDR3 spans 16 residues. V lost 3 bases and J lost 4, with 18 bases in between. Germline lookup yields CDR1 KGHSH and CDR2 LQKENI. CDR3 protein: CASSPSPQGSGTEAFF. DNA of the CDR3: TGTGCCAGCTCACCCTCCCCACAGGGATCGGGCACTGAAGCTTTCTTT.

This clonotype was counted many times. The chain links TRBV20-1 to TRBJ1-5; the match to TRBD1 covers 8 bases. V lost 5 bases, J lost 0 bases, and 6 bases stayed unmatched. This CDR3 contains 15 residues. The germline V gene encodes CDR1 DFQATT and CDR2 SNEGSKA (reference sequence). The CDR3 region is CSAPWTGNSNQPQHF. The CDR3 DNA sequence: TGCAGTGCTCCGTGGACAGGGAATAGCAATCAGCCCCAGCATTTT.